This entry concerns a single T cell receptor (beta chain). As yet, its antigen is unknown. These data come from a study of OX40 agonist ivuxolimab in advanced cancers. The overall study: The study enrolled dose-escalation patients with hepatocellular carcinoma, melanoma, renal cell or head and neck cancer. Of the participants, approximately 38% had some prior anti-PD-1, anti-PD-L1 or anti-CTLA-4 therapy, which was allowed. Findings of the study overall: The antigens recognized by the expanded peripheral T cells, that is their antigen specificity, were not determined.

Cycle 7 day 1, cycle 4 day 1, and baseline were the timepoints at which blood was sampled. TCRdb's copy holds only in-frame clones and misses some; the assay was immunoSEQ multiplex PCR. The table includes fewer than 85,000 clones, about 90% detected once. In germline, CDR1 is SQVTM, CDR2 ANQGSEA. Trimming removed 2 bases at V and 4 bases at J, with 8 bases between. This CDR3 is 13 amino acids long. The chain carries TRBV29-1 and TRBJ1-4, with TRBD1 as a possible D gene (6 bases). The sequenced sample was CD4+ or CD8+ T cells sorted from blood, obtained in a trial of the OX40 agonist ivuxolimab. This clonotype was sampled from an adult with an advanced solid tumor such as melanoma, head and neck, liver or kidney cancer. In DNA, the CDR3 is TGCAGCGTTGAATCCAGGGGTAATGAAAAACTGTTTTTT. Translation gives CSVESRGNEKLFF.